The 15 T cell receptor beta chains below come from one sample, sequenced in a study of blood T cells in healthy people across ages. Next came a second PCR, run for about 7 to 11 cycles, which used a sample-barcoded 5' primer along with a J-beta primer mix. TCRdb independently ran MiXCR on the 5' RACE reads; one entry per CDR3 protein. The table has some 1,800,000 distinct CDR3 sequences, around 40% seen once. Sequenced material: blood. The source is a human donor in good health.

This clonotype was observed a single time. V and J are TRBV12-3 or TRBV12-4 and TRBJ1-5; no clear D. The CDR3 consists of 14 residues. Trimming removed 7 bases from V and 7 bases from J, with 17 bases in between. Here the CDR3 reads CASTSRRVEQPQHF. The CDR3 DNA sequence: TGTGCCAGCACCTCCCGGAGGGTAGAACAGCCCCAGCATTTT.

This clonotype was seen only once. The chain uses TRBV20-1 and TRBJ2-7, with a possible D match to TRBD2 (5 bases). CDR1 and CDR2 from the germline V gene are DFQATT and SNEGSKA (reference sequence). The CDR3 is made up of 16 amino acids. Trimming removed 0 bases from V and 2 bases from J, with 17 bases in between. CDR3 DNA sequence: TGCAGTGCTAGAGATGTTGGAGGTAGACGCACCTACGAGCAGTACTTC. Its protein product is CSARDVGGRRTYEQYF.

Ten or more counts support this clonotype. The chain joins TRBV5-1 to TRBJ1-1, with D maybe TRBD1 (5 bases). CDR3 size: 14 residues. CDR1 is SGHRS and CDR2 is YFSETQ in the germline V gene. V was clipped by 1 base and J by 6 bases, with 13 bases between them. CDR3 loop: CASSLPDEGSEAFF. CDR3 sequence (DNA): TGCGCCAGCAGCTTGCCAGATGAGGGGTCTGAAGCTTTCTTT.

The chain has TRBV5-1 and TRBJ2-1, with TRBD1 matching 8 bases. The CDR3 runs 14 residues. V was clipped by 2 bases and J by 9 bases; unmatched bases: 7. From germline, CDR1 is SGHRS and CDR2 YFSETQ. CDR3 coding DNA: TGCGCCAGCAGCTTAGAGACAGGGGTGACTGAGCAGTTCTTC. This sequence encodes CASSLETGVTEQFF.

The V gene is TRBV12-3 or TRBV12-4, the J gene TRBJ1-2; the D is unclear. The CDR3 loop spans 13 amino acids. V was shortened by 5 bases and J by 7 bases, with 14 bases between the two germline ends. In DNA form, the CDR3 reads TGTGCCAGCAGTCCCTGGTTGGGTGGTGGCTACACCTTC. This encodes CASSPWLGGGYTF.

The chain is built from TRBV2 and TRBJ2-1, with 8 positions matching TRBD2. From germline, CDR1 is SNHLY and CDR2 FYNNEI. V shed 8 bases, J shed 10 bases, and the junction held 10 bases outside the gene matches. The CDR3 covers 13 residues. The CDR3 loop reads CASRAGAGIEQFF. In DNA, the CDR3 is TGTGCCAGCCGAGCGGGGGCCGGAATCGAGCAGTTCTTC.

This clonotype was recorded a few times. V and J are TRBV29-1 and TRBJ2-1; a possible D gene is TRBD2 (6 bases). Germline V gives CDR1 SQVTM, CDR2 ANQGSEA. The CDR3 spans 16 residues. Deletions cut 4 bases from V and 3 bases from J, with 19 bases between. CDR3 bases: TGCAGCGTTGTGGATGACCGGGGAGGTCACTACAATGAGCAGTTCTTC. Translation gives CSVVDDRGGHYNEQFF.

At least ten counts were recorded for this clonotype. V usage is TRBV5-1 and J usage is TRBJ2-7; TRBD1 agrees at 8 bases. V gave up 2 bases and J gave up 6 bases; unmatched junction bases: 4. The CDR3 extends over 13 amino acids. Germline loops: CDR1 SGHRS, CDR2 YFSETQ. CDR3 nucleotides: TGCGCCAGCAGCTTAGCCGGACAGGGCGAGCAGTACTTC. Encoded protein: CASSLAGQGEQYF.

With respect to this clonotype: A read error may be the cause here, since a much bigger clone is one base away. V and J are TRBV25-1 and TRBJ2-3; the match to TRBD2 covers 11 bases. The CDR3 extends over 14 amino acids. Germline V gives CDR1 MGHDK, CDR2 SYGVNS. After removal of 8 bases from V and 1 base from J, the junction contained 2 bases not matched to a gene. Written as DNA, the CDR3 is TGTGCCAGCCAACTAGCGGGGGGCACAGATACGCAGTATTTT. Its protein is CASQLAGGTDTQYF.

The sample holds one count of this clonotype. Given the absence of the conserved phenylalanine or tryptophan at the CDR3 end, a read error is likely. V and J are TRBV5-1 and TRBJ2-4, with D possibly TRBD1 on 6 matching bases. Judging by the DNA end, TRBJ2-7 fits better; the J call may be wrong. Germline-derived CDR1 and CDR2 are SGHRS and YFSETQ. This CDR3 region has 13 residues. This chain's CDR3 is CASSYGQSHEQYC. CDR3 in DNA: TGCGCCAGCAGCTATGGACAGTCCCACGAGCAGTACTGC.

This chain uses TRBV6-1 with TRBJ1-5; 10 nucleotides agree with TRBD1. The CDR3 is 20 residues long. CDR1 MNHNS and CDR2 SASEGT come from the germline V gene. The V gene end was trimmed by 7 bases and the J gene end by 0 bases; junction bases not matched to a gene: 18. CDR3 residues: CASNPLSPGQGYYSNQPQHF. The DNA for the CDR3 is TGTGCCAGCAATCCACTTAGCCCGGGACAGGGGTACTATAGCAATCAGCCCCAGCATTTT.

The chain employs TRBV29-1 and TRBJ2-3; TRBD1 might be the D (6 bases). Trimming cost V 4 bases and J 5 bases, with 13 bases left between them. The CDR3 contains 13 residues. Germline-derived CDR1 and CDR2 are SQVTM and ANQGSEA. The CDR3 sequence: CSVGKGGQDTQYF. CDR3 sequence (DNA): TGCAGCGTTGGAAAAGGGGGACAAGATACGCAGTATTTT.

In this sample, this clonotype turned up a few times. The chain recombines TRBV7-9 with TRBJ1-3; D uncertain. This CDR3 region has 12 residues. Germline CDR1 and CDR2: SEHNR and FQNEAQ (reference sequence). V was shortened by 3 bases and J by 8 bases, with 8 bases between the two germline ends. The CDR3 sequence is CASSFGGDTIYF. The CDR3 nucleotides read TGTGCCAGCAGCTTCGGCGGTGACACCATATATTTT.

The table lists this clonotype with a count of one. This chain joins TRBV5-1 and TRBJ1-4; D is unclear. The germline V and J ends were trimmed by 4 bases and 5 bases, with 12 bases remaining between them. This CDR3 region has 14 residues. Per germline, CDR1 SGHRS and CDR2 YFSETQ. The CDR3 sequence: CASSGPGQNEKLFF. The CDR3 nucleotides read TGCGCCAGCAGCGGTCCAGGCCAGAATGAAAAACTGTTTTTT. The full variable domain, rest sourced from reference TRBV5-1 and TRBJ1-4, is KAGVTQTPRYLIKTRGQQVTLSCSPISGHRSVSWYQQTPGQGLQFLFEYFSETQRNKGNFPGRFSGRQFSNSRSEMNVSTLELGDSALYLCASSGPGQNEKLFFGSGTQLSVL.

This clonotype was observed a handful of times. The chain couples TRBV28 to TRBJ2-3; 7 nucleotides agree with TRBD2. CDR3 size: 15 residues. The V and J ends lost 8 bases and 0 bases, in that order; junction bases with no gene match: 8. CDR1 and CDR2 from the germline V gene are MDHEN and SYDVKM. The CDR3 DNA sequence: TGTGCCAGCCACAACGGGGGGACTAGCACAGATACGCAGTATTTT. Its translation is CASHNGGTSTDTQYF.